This T cell receptor (beta chain) derives from a study of beta chain features in type 1 diabetes. This clone occurred a few times. Its antigen is undetermined. Since all of the isolated RNA was reverse transcribed, expressed TCRB transcripts were what got sequenced. Here immunoSEQ multiplex PCR was the method, and the copy in TCRdb shows in-frame clones only, minus some. This sample has about 150,000 clones, with around 8% found just once. V lost 5 bases, J lost 5 bases, and 9 bases lay in between. Germline lookup yields CDR1 MNHNY and CDR2 SVGAGI (reference sequence). The CDR3 sequence is 12 residues long. Study findings and constraints: Type 1 diabetes patients had VDJ junctions that carried fewer insertions and more deletions. Shorter TCRB CDR3s, moderately but significantly so, marked every one of the four CD4+ subsets in Type 1 diabetes patients.

Sequencing used central memory CD4+ T cells from blood. This clonotype was obtained from a woman between 35 and 50 years old with type 1 diabetes. The chain carries TRBV6-6 and TRBJ2-5; D is uncertain. The CDR3 here is CASSTTGETQYF. The CDR3 bases are TGTGCCAGCAGTACGACTGGGGAGACCCAGTACTTC.